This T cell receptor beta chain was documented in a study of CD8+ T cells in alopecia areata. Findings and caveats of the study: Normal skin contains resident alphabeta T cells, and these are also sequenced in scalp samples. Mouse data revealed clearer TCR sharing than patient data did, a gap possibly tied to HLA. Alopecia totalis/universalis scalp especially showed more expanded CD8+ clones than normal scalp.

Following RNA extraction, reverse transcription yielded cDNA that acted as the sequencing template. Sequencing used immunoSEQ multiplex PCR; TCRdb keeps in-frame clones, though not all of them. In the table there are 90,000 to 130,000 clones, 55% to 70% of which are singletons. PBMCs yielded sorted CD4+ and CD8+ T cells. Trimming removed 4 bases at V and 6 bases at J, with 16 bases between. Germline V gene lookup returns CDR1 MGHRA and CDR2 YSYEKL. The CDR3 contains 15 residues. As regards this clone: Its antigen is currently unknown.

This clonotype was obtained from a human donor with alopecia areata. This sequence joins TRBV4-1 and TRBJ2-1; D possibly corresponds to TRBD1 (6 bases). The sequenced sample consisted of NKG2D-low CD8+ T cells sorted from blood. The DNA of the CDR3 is TGCGCCAGCAGCCCCTACCCATCGACAGGCAATGAGCAGTTCTTC. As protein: CASSPYPSTGNEQFF.